This T cell receptor (beta chain) was captured in a study of response to subunit inactivated influenza vaccine. General observations from the study: New T cells are recruited in small numbers by each seasonal influenza vaccination, according to the authors' suggestion.

TCRdb used MiXCR to reprocess the RT-PCR reads, holding one entry per CDR3 protein. Of about half a million distinct CDR3 sequences detected, 6.5% to 8% appear once; the ten largest clones hold roughly 13%. This CDR3 has 15 residues. From germline, CDR1 is SGHTA and CDR2 FQGNSA. V lost 5 bases to trimming and J lost 5 bases; unmatched junction nucleotides: 6. This clonotype has at least ten counts. The target antigen is unknown. This rearrangement joins TRBV7-2 to TRBJ2-5, with TRBD2 matching 12 bases. The specimen was PBMCs from blood, collected around 25 months after vaccination. This receptor was taken from a man aged 45 to 70 who received an inactivated influenza vaccine. As DNA, the CDR3 is TGTGCCAGCAGCGCGACTAGCGGGAGAGGGGAGACCCAGTACTTC. Translation: CASSATSGRGETQYF. The full variable domain, its missing parts supplied by reference TRBV7-2 and TRBJ2-5, is GAGVSQSPSNKVTEKGKDVELRCDPISGHTALYWYRQSLGQGLEFLIYFQGNSAPDKSGLPSDRFSAERTGGSVSTLTIQRTQQEDSAVYLCASSATSGRGETQYFGPGTRLLVL.